A single sample is the source of the 25 T cell receptor beta chains below, sequenced in a study of shared clonotypes between healthy human individuals. TCRdb's table, derived via immunoSEQ multiplex PCR, lists solely in-frame clones and lacks some. The table lists over 2,000,000 clones, about 94% of them singletons. The naive CD8 fraction comprised CD45RO-negative cells positively selected for CCR7 and excluded terminally differentiated effector memory CD45RA+ cells. The sample was naive CD8+ T cells from PBMCs. Receptor source: a man between 18 and 35 years old in good health. Some clones in this sample may be carry-over from other donors' samples.

This chain connects TRBV5-1 to TRBJ2-1; D is possibly TRBD1 or TRBD2 (5 bases each). Germline loops: CDR1 SGHRS, CDR2 YFSETQ. V shed 0 bases and J shed 8 bases, with 12 bases lying between them. The CDR3 runs to 14 residues. The CDR3 region has the DNA TGCGCCAGCAGCTTGGTATCCCAGGGACATGAGCAGTTCTTC. The encoded protein is CASSLVSQGHEQFF.

This chain connects TRBV13 to TRBJ2-5, with 8 bases identical to TRBD1. The CDR3 is made up of 14 amino acids. Germline lookup yields CDR1 PRHDT and CDR2 FYEKMQ (reference sequence). V lost 6 bases and J lost 4; bases outside the gene matches: 7. This CDR3 reads CASRATGGLETQYF. CDR3 coding DNA: TGTGCCAGCAGAGCTACAGGGGGTTTAGAGACCCAGTACTTC.

The genes are TRBV4-2 and TRBJ2-7; D ambiguous. V was trimmed by 0 bases and J by 0 bases, leaving 12 bases between them. The CDR3 loop spans 16 amino acids. Germline CDR1 LGHNA, CDR2 YNFKEQ. The CDR3 DNA sequence: TGTGCCAGCAGCCAAGATCCGGCAAGTAGCTCCTACGAGCAGTACTTC. It is translated as CASSQDPASSSYEQYF.

The rearrangement joins TRBV4-1 to TRBJ2-1, with a possible D match to TRBD2 (6 bases). This CDR3 has 16 residues. Germline V gene sequence: CDR1 MGHRA, CDR2 YSYEKL. V lost 3 bases and J 6 bases, leaving 18 bases between the germline ends. The CDR3 nucleotides are TGCGCCAGCAGCCATCCGGGCGGGAACCTGGGCAATGAGCAGTTCTTC. This codes for CASSHPGGNLGNEQFF.

The chain joins TRBV2 to TRBJ2-7; 9 bases are a match to TRBD2. Germline CDR1 and CDR2: SNHLY and FYNNEI. The CDR3 is 16 residues long. The V and J ends lost 4 bases and 1 base, in that order; junction bases with no gene match: 8. CDR3 sequence reads: CASSAQPGLASYEQYF. The CDR3 nucleotides read TGTGCCAGCAGTGCCCAACCGGGACTAGCTTCCTACGAGCAGTACTTC.

The V call is TRBV6-5, the J call TRBJ1-2; tentatively, D is TRBD1 (6 bases). Germline V lookup: CDR1 MNHEY, CDR2 SVGAGI. The V and J ends lost 0 bases and 8 bases respectively, with 16 bases between them. The CDR3 loop spans 15 amino acids. The CDR3 spells CASSYSRGAVEGYTF. In nucleotides, the CDR3 is TGTGCCAGCAGTTACTCGAGGGGGGCGGTCGAGGGCTACACCTTC.

With respect to this clone: Additional DNA sequences in this sample encode the identical CDR3. V is TRBV19 and J is TRBJ2-3; D ambiguous. The CDR3 covers 13 residues. V lost 5 bases and J 6 bases, leaving 12 bases between the germline ends. Germline V gene lookup returns CDR1 LNHDA and CDR2 SQIVND (reference sequence). The CDR3 DNA reads as TGTGCCAGTAGTTCCCGTCTAGGGGATACGCAGTATTTT. Its translation is CASSSRLGDTQYF.

The rearrangement uses TRBV7-9 and TRBJ1-1; the D gene is possibly TRBD1 (5 bases). From germline, CDR1 is SEHNR and CDR2 FQNEAQ (reference sequence). V lost 5 bases to trimming and J lost 8 bases, with 21 bases between them. The CDR3 has 15 amino acids. This CDR3 reads CASSPSYGGFKEAFF. The CDR3 DNA follows: TGTGCCAGCAGCCCCTCCTATGGGGGTTTTAAGGAAGCTTTCTTT.

The gene calls are TRBV27 and TRBJ1-5, with a possible D match to TRBD1 (5 bases). The CDR3 has 17 amino acids. The V end lost 2 bases, the J end lost 5 bases, and 19 bases lay between the germline ends. Per germline, CDR1 MNHEY and CDR2 SMNVEV (reference sequence). CDR3 in DNA: TGTGCCAGCAGTTTAGTCGGTGTAGAAGGGGCGGATCAGCCCCAGCATTTT. Protein sequence: CASSLVGVEGADQPQHF.

The chain employs TRBV15 and TRBJ2-3; perhaps D is TRBD1 or TRBD2 (5 bases each). This CDR3 has 15 residues. Trimming shortened V by 4 bases and J by 6 bases, and 17 bases separated the two germline ends. Per germline, CDR1 LNHNV and CDR2 YYDKDF (reference sequence). The CDR3 DNA is TGTGCCACCAGCACCGTCCTTGGGGGTAAGGATACGCAGTATTTT. Protein sequence: CATSTVLGGKDTQYF.

The chain joins TRBV5-8 to TRBJ1-5; 7 nucleotides line up with TRBD1. J was trimmed by 4 bases and V by 4 bases; bases with no gene match: 5. This CDR3 is built from 14 residues. CDR1 and CDR2 (germline): SGHTS, YDEGEE. CDR3 amino acids: CASSMDRLNQPQHF. The DNA of the CDR3 is TGTGCCAGCAGCATGGACAGGCTAAATCAGCCCCAGCATTTT.

This clone was recorded only once. J is TRBJ2-7 and V is TRBV10-2, with 9 bases fitting TRBD1. CDR3 length: 12 residues. Germline V gene sequence: CDR1 WSHSY, CDR2 SAAADI. V was clipped by 9 bases and J by 4 bases; unmatched bases: 4. The CDR3 reads CASSTGGYEQYF. The CDR3 DNA reads as TGCGCCAGTTCGACAGGGGGGTACGAGCAGTACTTC.

In this sample, this clone turned up once. J is TRBJ2-7 and V is TRBV5-1, with unresolved D. Trimming removed 5 bases at V and 5 bases at J, with 11 bases between. CDR3 length equals 12 residues. The germline V gene encodes CDR1 SGHRS and CDR2 YFSETQ. CDR3: CASSSSADEQYF. CDR3 DNA sequence: TGCGCCAGCAGTTCTTCAGCCGACGAGCAGTACTTC.

The chain is built from TRBV7-9 and TRBJ1-2; D perhaps matches TRBD1 (6 bases). The CDR3 is made up of 14 amino acids. V lost 3 bases to trimming and J lost 9 bases, with 17 bases between them. CDR1 is SEHNR and CDR2 is FQNEAQ in the germline V gene (reference sequence). As DNA, the CDR3 is TGTGCCAGCAGCTTTCGGACACCGGGGGACAGCTACACCTTC. This codes for CASSFRTPGDSYTF.

The chain employs TRBV14 and TRBJ2-7; 7 bases are shared with TRBD2. After removal of 2 bases from V and 3 bases from J, the junction contained 10 bases not matched to a gene. Germline loops: CDR1 SGHDN, CDR2 FVKESK. The CDR3 contains 16 residues. The CDR3 loop reads CASSQSGAWGGYEQYF. The CDR3 coding sequence is TGTGCCAGCAGCCAATCAGGCGCATGGGGGGGCTACGAGCAGTACTTC.

This clone was recorded only once. V usage is TRBV19 and J usage is TRBJ1-1, with TRBD1 matching 7 bases. The V segment lost 6 bases and the J segment 0 bases; nucleotides outside the gene matches: 4. The CDR3 runs 14 residues. CDR1 and CDR2 from the germline V gene are LNHDA and SQIVND (reference sequence). This CDR3 reads CASSFGTVNTEAFF. The CDR3 DNA sequence: TGTGCCAGTAGCTTCGGGACAGTGAACACTGAAGCTTTCTTT.

Points on this clone: Additional DNA sequences in this sample encode the identical CDR3. The chain is built from TRBV7-9 and TRBJ1-1; tentatively, D is TRBD1 (6 bases). This CDR3 spans 15 amino acids. Trimming pared 1 base from V and 5 bases from J, leaving 14 bases between. CDR1 and CDR2 (germline): SEHNR, FQNEAQ (reference sequence). CDR3: CASSLVGGARTEAFF. The CDR3, as DNA: TGTGCCAGCAGCTTAGTGGGGGGCGCACGGACTGAAGCTTTCTTT.

The J gene is TRBJ2-5, the V gene TRBV5-1; 9 positions match TRBD2. The CDR3 covers 15 residues. V was clipped by 6 bases and J by 0 bases; unmatched bases: 6. From germline, CDR1 is SGHRS and CDR2 YFSETQ. CDR3 sequence (DNA): TGCGCCAGCAAGAGTAGCGGGGGCTACCAAGAGACCCAGTACTTC. It is translated as CASKSSGGYQETQYF. The variable domain in full, completed from reference TRBV5-1 and TRBJ2-5, reads KAGVTQTPRYLIKTRGQQVTLSCSPISGHRSVSWYQQTPGQGLQFLFEYFSETQRNKGNFPGRFSGRQFSNSRSEMNVSTLELGDSALYLCASKSSGGYQETQYFGPGTRLLVL.

Notes on this clone: In this CDR3 the conserved last residue, phenylalanine or tryptophan, is missing, so a read error is likely. The DNA is omitted, as the CDR3 cannot be located on it reliably, and the CDR3 follows TCRdb's listing. This sequence joins TRBV9 and TRBJ1-1. Including both end residues, the CDR3 is 14 amino acids long. Germline CDR1 SGDLS, CDR2 YYNGEE. The CDR3 sequence is CASSPTPLAPGEVI.

The chain is built from TRBV28 and TRBJ2-1; D ambiguous. CDR1 is MDHEN and CDR2 is SYDVKM in the germline V gene. The CDR3 is 13 residues long. V was shortened by 4 bases and J by 8 bases, with 12 bases between the two germline ends. DNA of the CDR3: TGTGCCAGCAGTTCCTCTCGGGTTCATGAGCAGTTCTTC. Protein: CASSSSRVHEQFF.

The V call is TRBV28, the J call TRBJ2-4, with D unresolved. This CDR3 comprises 16 residues. V lost 8 bases, J lost 0 bases, and 17 bases lay in between. Germline lookup yields CDR1 MDHEN and CDR2 SYDVKM. The CDR3 DNA sequence: TGTGCCAGCTCTAGTTGGGCAGGTCTAGCCAAAAACATTCAGTACTTC. Its translation is CASSSWAGLAKNIQYF.

This chain uses TRBV7-8 with TRBJ2-3; 10 bases are a match to TRBD1. Losses at the gene ends were 4 bases for V and 5 bases for J; bases not matched to a gene: 12. Germline V gives CDR1 SGHVS, CDR2 FQNEAQ. The CDR3 loop spans 17 amino acids. CDR3 protein: CASSWTPGQGMRDTQYF. CDR3 coding DNA: TGTGCCAGCAGCTGGACTCCGGGACAGGGGATGAGAGATACGCAGTATTTT.

The chain couples TRBV6-5 to TRBJ2-1; TRBD2 is a possible D gene (5 bases). V was cut by 6 bases and J by 1 base, with 13 bases left in between. Per germline, CDR1 MNHEY and CDR2 SVGAGI. There are 15 residues in the CDR3. In DNA form, the CDR3 reads TGTGCCAGCAGCCCCCGGGGAGCTTCCTACAATGAGCAGTTCTTC. Translating gives CASSPRGASYNEQFF.

This rearrangement joins TRBV5-1 to TRBJ2-7; D is tentatively TRBD1 or TRBD2 (6 bases each). The V gene's germline CDR1 is SGHRS and CDR2 YFSETQ. Between the trimmed V and J ends, which lost 4 bases and 0 bases, there was a span of 11 bases. The CDR3 is made up of 14 amino acids. The chain's CDR3 is CASSPGALSYEQYF. The CDR3 DNA sequence: TGCGCCAGCAGCCCGGGGGCCCTCTCCTACGAGCAGTACTTC.

Worth noting for this clone: The sample has other DNA sequences that encode this CDR3 too. V is TRBV11-2 and J is TRBJ2-7; a weak D match, TRBD2 (5 bases). Between the trimmed V and J ends, which lost 1 base and 2 bases, there was a span of 9 bases. Germline lookup yields CDR1 SGHAT and CDR2 FQNNGV. This CDR3 comprises 14 residues. This chain's CDR3 is CASSLGRGTYEQYF. The CDR3 DNA is TGTGCCAGCAGCTTAGGCCGGGGTACCTACGAGCAGTACTTC. The full variable domain, its missing parts supplied by reference TRBV11-2 and TRBJ2-7, is EAGVAQSPRYKIIEKRQSVAFWCNPISGHATLYWYQQILGQGPKLLIQFQNNGVVDDSQLPKDRFSAERLKGVDSTLKIQPAKLEDSAVYLCASSLGRGTYEQYFGPGTRLTVT.